The entry below describes one TCR beta chain. The antigen is unknown. This specimen belongs to a study of cytomegalovirus exposure and HLA in healthy donors. Study observations and caveats: An analysis was carried out later, and it reportedly showed fewer N-insertions in an Asian-associated ancestry cluster than the roughly 700-donor mean.

PCR employed 60 Vbeta and 13 Jbeta primers. TCRdb's table, derived via immunoSEQ multiplex PCR, lists solely in-frame clones and lacks some. The data contain around 86,000 clones, about three quarters of them singletons. V lost 2 bases to trimming and J lost 7 bases, with 3 bases between them. This CDR3 is built from 11 residues. The V gene's germline CDR1 is MDHEN and CDR2 SYDVKM. The receptor comes from a female donor in good health and CMV-seronegative. The rearrangement uses TRBV28 and TRBJ2-1, with D unclear. The sample comprised PBMCs. This CDR3 reads CASSLLNEQFF. DNA for the CDR3: TGTGCCAGCAGTTTACTAAATGAGCAGTTCTTC.